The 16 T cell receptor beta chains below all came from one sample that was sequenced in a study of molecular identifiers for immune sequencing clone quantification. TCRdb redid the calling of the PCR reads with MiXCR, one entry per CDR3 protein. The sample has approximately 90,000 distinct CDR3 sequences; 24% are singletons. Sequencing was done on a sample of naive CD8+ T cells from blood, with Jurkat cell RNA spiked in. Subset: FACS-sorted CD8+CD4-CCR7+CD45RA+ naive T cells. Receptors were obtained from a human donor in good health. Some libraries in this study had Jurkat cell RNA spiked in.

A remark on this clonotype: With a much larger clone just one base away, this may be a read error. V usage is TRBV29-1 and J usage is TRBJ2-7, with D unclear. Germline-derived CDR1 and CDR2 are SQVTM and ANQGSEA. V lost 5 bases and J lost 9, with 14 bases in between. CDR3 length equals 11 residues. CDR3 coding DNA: TGCAGCGTTAGCGACTCTTTGGGGCAGTACTTC. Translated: CSVSDSLGQYF.

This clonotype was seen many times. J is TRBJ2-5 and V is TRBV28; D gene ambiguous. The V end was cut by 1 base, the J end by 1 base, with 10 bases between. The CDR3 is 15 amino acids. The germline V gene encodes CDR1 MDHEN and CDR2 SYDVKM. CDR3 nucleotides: TGTGCCAGCAGTTTATCCTGGGATCCCCAAGAGACCCAGTACTTC. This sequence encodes CASSLSWDPQETQYF.

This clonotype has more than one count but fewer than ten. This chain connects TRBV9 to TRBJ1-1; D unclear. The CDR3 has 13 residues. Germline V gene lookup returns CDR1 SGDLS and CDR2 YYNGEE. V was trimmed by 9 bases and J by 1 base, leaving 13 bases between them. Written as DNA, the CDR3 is TGTGCCACCTCTGCTACGGGGAACACTGAAGCTTTCTTT. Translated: CATSATGNTEAFF.

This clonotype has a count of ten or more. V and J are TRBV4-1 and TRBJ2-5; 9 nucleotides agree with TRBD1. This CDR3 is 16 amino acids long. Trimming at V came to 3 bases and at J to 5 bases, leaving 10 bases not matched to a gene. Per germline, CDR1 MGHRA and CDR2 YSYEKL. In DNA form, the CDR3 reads TGCGCCAGCAGCCACGGACAGGGGCCCTTTCGGGAGACCCAGTACTTC. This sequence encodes CASSHGQGPFRETQYF.

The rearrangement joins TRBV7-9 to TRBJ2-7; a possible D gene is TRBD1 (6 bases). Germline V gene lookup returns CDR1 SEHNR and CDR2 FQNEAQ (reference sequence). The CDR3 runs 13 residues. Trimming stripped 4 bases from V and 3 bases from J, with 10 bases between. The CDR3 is CASSYGQNYEQYF. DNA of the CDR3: TGTGCCAGCAGCTATGGACAGAACTACGAGCAGTACTTC. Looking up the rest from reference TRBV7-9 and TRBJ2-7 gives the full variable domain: DTGVSQNPRHKITKRGQNVTFRCDPISEHNRLYWYRQTLGQGPEFLTYFQNEAQLEKSRLLSDRFSAERPKGSFSTLEIQRTEQGDSAMYLCASSYGQNYEQYFGPGTRLTVT.

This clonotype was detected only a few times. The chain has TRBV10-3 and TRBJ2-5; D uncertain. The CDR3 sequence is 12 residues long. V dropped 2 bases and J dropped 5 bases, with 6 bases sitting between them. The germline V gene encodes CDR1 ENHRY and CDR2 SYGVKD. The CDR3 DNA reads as TGTGCCATCAGTGAGATGCAGGAGACCCAGTACTTC. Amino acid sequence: CAISEMQETQYF.

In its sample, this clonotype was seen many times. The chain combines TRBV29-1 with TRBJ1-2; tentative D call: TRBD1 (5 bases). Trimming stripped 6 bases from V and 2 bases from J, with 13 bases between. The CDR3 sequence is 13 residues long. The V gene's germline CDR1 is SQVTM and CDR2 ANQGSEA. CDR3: CSVAGGINYGYTF. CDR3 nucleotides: TGCAGCGTGGCGGGGGGGATAAACTATGGCTACACCTTC.

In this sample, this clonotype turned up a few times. The CDR3, as DNA: TGCGCCAGCGGGCGGGACCTTACCTACGAGCAGTACTTC. Its protein product is CASGRDLTYEQYF. The chain recombines TRBV5-1 with TRBJ2-7; perhaps TRBD2 as D (6 bases). This CDR3 is built from 13 residues. Germline V gene data show CDR1 as SGHRS and CDR2 as YFSETQ. V gave up 7 bases and J gave up 2 bases, with 13 bases separating them.

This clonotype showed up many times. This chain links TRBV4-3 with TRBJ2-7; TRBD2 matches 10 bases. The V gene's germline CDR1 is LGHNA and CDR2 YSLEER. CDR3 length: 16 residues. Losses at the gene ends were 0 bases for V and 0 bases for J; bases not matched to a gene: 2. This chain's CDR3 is CASSQDSGGSSYEQYF. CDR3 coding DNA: TGCGCCAGCAGCCAAGATAGCGGGGGGAGCTCCTACGAGCAGTACTTC.

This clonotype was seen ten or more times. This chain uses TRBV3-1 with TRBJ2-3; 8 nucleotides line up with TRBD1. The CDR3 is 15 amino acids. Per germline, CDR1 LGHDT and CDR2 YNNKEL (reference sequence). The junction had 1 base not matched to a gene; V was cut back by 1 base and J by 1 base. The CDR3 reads CASSQGGQGTDTQYF. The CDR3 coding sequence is TGTGCCAGCAGCCAAGGGGGACAGGGCACAGATACGCAGTATTTT.

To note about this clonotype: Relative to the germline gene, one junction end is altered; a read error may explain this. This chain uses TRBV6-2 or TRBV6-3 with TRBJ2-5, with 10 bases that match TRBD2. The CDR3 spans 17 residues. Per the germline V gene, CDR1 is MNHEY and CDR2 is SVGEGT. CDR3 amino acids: CASSYPLAGVNQEIQYF. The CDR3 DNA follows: TGTGCCAGCAGTTATCCCCTAGCGGGAGTAAACCAAGAGATCCAGTACTTC.

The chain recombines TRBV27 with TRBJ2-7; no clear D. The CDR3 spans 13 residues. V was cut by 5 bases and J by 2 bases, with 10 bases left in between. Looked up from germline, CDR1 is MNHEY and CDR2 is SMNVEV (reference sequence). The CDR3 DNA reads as TGTGCCAGCAGTCTAAGGGCGACCTACGAGCAGTACTTC. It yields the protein CASSLRATYEQYF.

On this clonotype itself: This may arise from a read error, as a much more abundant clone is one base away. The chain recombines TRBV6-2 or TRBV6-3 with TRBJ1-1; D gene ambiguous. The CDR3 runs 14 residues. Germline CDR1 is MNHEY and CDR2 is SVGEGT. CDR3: CASSYTPRDTEASF. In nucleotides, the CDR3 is TGTGCCAGCAGTTACACACCCCGCGACACTGAAGCTTCCTTT.

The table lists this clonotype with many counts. CDR3 coding DNA: TGCGCCAGCAATGGAGCGGGGGGGCGAGATACGCAGTATTTT. Its protein product is CASNGAGGRDTQYF. The chain has TRBV10-2 and TRBJ2-3; 10 positions match TRBD2. V trimming: 7 bases; J trimming: 5 bases; junction bases outside the gene matches: 6. The CDR3 covers 14 residues. From germline, CDR1 is WSHSY and CDR2 SAAADI.

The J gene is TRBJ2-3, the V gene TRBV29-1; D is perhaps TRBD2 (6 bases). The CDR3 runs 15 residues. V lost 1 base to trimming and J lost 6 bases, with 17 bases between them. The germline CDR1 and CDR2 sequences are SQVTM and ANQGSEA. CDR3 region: CSVEGGATNTDTQYF. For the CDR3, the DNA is TGCAGCGTTGAAGGCGGGGCGACTAACACGGATACGCAGTATTTT.

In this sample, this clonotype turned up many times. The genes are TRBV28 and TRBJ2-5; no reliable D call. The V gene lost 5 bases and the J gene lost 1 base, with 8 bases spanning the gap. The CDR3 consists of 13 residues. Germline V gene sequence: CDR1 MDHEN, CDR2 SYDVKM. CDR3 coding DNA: TGTGCCAGCAGTCCCAAGCCCCAAGAGACCCAGTACTTC. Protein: CASSPKPQETQYF.